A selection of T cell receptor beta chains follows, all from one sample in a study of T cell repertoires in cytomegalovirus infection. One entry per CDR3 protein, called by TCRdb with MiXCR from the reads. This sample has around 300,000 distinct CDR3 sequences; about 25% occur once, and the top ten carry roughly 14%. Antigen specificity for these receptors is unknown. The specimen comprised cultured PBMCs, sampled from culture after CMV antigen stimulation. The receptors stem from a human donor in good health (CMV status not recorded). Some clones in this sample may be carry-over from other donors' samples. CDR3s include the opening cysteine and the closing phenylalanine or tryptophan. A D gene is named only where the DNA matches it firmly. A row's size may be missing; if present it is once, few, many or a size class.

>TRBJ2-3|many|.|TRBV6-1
TGTGCCAGCAGTCGGGACTTTGGCACAGATACGCAGTATTTT
CASSRDFGTDTQYF
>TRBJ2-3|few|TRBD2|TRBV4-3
TGCGCCAGCAGCCAAGATGCGGCGGGAGCTTGGAACACAGATACGCAGTATTTT
CASSQDAAGAWNTDTQYF
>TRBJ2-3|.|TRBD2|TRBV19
TGTGCCAGTAGTATGAGACTAGCGGGGCAACTGGCAGATACGCAGTATTTT
CASSMRLAGQLADTQYF
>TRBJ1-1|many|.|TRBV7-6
TGTGCCAGCAGCCCGCAGGGCATGAACACTGAAGCTTTCTTT
CASSPQGMNTEAFF
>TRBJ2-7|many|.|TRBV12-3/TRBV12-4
TGTGCCAGCAGTTTAGAGGGCGAAAGCTCCTACGAGCAGTACTTC
CASSLEGESSYEQYF
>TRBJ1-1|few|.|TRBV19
TGTGCCAGTACCAACCTATGGAGCCGAGCTTTCTTT
CASTNLWSRAFF
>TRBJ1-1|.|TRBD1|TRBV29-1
TGCAGCGTTGGGGCGGTGGGTGACAGGGAAAAGCCTGAAGCTTTCTTT
CSVGAVGDREKPEAFF
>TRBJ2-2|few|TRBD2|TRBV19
TGTGCCAGTAGTATGACTAGCCCCGGGGAGCTGTTTTTT
CASSMTSPGELFF
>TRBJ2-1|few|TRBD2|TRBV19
TGTGCCAGTATTGGACGACTAGCGGGAGAGGATGAGCAGTTCTTC
CASIGRLAGEDEQFF
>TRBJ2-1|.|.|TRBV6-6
TGTGCCAGCAGTTACTCAGCTCTCGAGAAGTTCTTC
CASSYSALEKFF
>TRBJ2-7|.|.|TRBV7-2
TGTGCCAGCAGCACGCTCCAGGGTTACGAGCAGTACTTC
CASSTLQGYEQYF
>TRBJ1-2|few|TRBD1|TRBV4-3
TGCGCCAGCAGCCAAGCTGCTGACAGGGGCGAAGGCTACACCTTC
CASSQAADRGEGYTF
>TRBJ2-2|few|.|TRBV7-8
TGTGCCAGCACGCTGGGCACCGGGGAGCTGTTTTTT
CASTLGTGELFF
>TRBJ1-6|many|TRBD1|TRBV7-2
TGTGCCAGCAGCTTGGGACAGGGTTCACCCCTCCACTTT
CASSLGQGSPLHF
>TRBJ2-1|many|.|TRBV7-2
TGTGCCACTTCAACGGAGATCTACAATGAGCAGTTCTTC
CATSTEIYNEQFF
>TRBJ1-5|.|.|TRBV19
TGTGCCAGTACCGAAAGTCTGAGCAGCAATCAGCCCCAGCATTTT
CASTESLSSNQPQHF
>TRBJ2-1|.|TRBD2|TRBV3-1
TGTGCCAGCAGCCGTGTAGCGGGAGTAACCTCCTACAATGAGCAGTTCTTC
CASSRVAGVTSYNEQFF
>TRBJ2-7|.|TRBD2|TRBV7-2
TGTGCCAGCAGCTTGGAAGCGGGAGGCCCCTACGAGCAGTACTTC
CASSLEAGGPYEQYF
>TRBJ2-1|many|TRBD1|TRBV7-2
TGTGCCAGCAGCCCCAGGGGGCTTCTCGCCGGTGAGCAGTTCTTC
CASSPRGLLAGEQFF
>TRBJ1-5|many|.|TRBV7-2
TGTGCCAGCAGCGCGTATAGCAATCAGCCCCAGCATTTT
CASSAYSNQPQHF
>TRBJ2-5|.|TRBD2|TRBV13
TGTGCCAGCAGCTTCCTCGGGGGGGGGCTCCAAGAGACCCAGTACTTC
CASSFLGGGLQETQYF
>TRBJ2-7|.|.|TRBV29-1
TGCAGCGTTGAATCTCCGGGGAGCGAGCAGTACTTC
CSVESPGSEQYF
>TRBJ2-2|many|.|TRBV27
TGTGCCAGCAGTTTACTCGGGACCCTGAACACCGGGGAGCTGTTTTTT
CASSLLGTLNTGELFF
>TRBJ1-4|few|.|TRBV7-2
TGTGCCAGCAGCCGTTGGTATGGCTCTAATGAAAAACTGTTTTTT
CASSRWYGSNEKLFF
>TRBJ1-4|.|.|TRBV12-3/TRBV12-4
TGTGCCAGCAGCCACCGGAAGGCTCAGAATGAAAAACTGTTTTTT
CASSHRKAQNEKLFF
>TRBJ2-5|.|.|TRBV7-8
TGTGCCAGCAGCTTAGGTCGGTTCCAAGAGACCCAGTACTTC
CASSLGRFQETQYF
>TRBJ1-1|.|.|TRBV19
TGTGCCAGTAGTATATTCTATGAAGCTTTCTTT
CASSIFYEAFF
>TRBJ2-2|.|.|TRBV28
TGTGCCAGCAGTCTCCCAAGTGACACCGGGGAGCTGTTTTTT
CASSLPSDTGELFF
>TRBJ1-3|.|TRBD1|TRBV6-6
TGTGCCAGCAGTTACTCGGGGACAGGGGGAGGAAACACCATATATTTT
CASSYSGTGGGNTIYF
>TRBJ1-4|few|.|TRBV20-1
TGCAGTGCTAGAAGGGAGGTAGAAAAACTGTTTTTT
CSARREVEKLFF
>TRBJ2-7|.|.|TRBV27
TGTGCCAGCAGTTTATCCGACCCTACCTACGAGCAGTACTTC
CASSLSDPTYEQYF
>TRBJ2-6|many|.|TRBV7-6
TGTGCCAGCAGCTTAGTCCCTCCCATAGGTATCGGGGCCAACGTCCTGACTTTC
CASSLVPPIGIGANVLTF
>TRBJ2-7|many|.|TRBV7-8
TGTGCCAGCAGCTTAGTCCTCGGTTACGAGCAGTACTTC
CASSLVLGYEQYF
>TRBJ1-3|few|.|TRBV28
TGTGCCAGCAGTGCGCGATCGAGAAACACCATATATTTT
CASSARSRNTIYF
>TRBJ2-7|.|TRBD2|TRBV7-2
TGTGCCAGCAGCTTAGGAGGGGCCATTAGCGGGAGTAACGAGCAGTACTTC
CASSLGGAISGSNEQYF
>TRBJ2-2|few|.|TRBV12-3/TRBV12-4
TGTGCCAGCAGTTACGGGGGCGGGAACACCGGGGAGCTGTTTTTT
CASSYGGGNTGELFF
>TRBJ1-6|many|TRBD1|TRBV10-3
TGTGCCATCAGGGAAACAGGGGACCATAATTCACCCCTCCACTTT
CAIRETGDHNSPLHF
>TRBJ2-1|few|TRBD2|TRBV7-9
TGTGCCAGCAGCTTCGGCGGGAGCACCTACAATGAGCAGTTCTTC
CASSFGGSTYNEQFF
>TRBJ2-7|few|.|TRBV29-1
TGCAGCGTTGAGGGGCGCTTAGGTTCCTACGAGCAGTACTTC
CSVEGRLGSYEQYF
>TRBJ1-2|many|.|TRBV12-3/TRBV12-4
TGTGCCAGCAGTTTTATTTCAGCTTATGGCTACACCTTC
CASSFISAYGYTF
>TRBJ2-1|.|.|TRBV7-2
TGTGCCAGCAGCTTAGCGAGGAGGGTTCAGGGCAATGAGCAGTTCTTC
CASSLARRVQGNEQFF
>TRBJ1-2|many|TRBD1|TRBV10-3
TGTGCCATCAGTGACCCTACGGACAGGGGGCATGGCTACACCTTC
CAISDPTDRGHGYTF
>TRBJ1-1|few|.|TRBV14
TGTGCCAGCAGCCAAGATTACACGTGGGGCACTGAAGCTTTCTTT
CASSQDYTWGTEAFF
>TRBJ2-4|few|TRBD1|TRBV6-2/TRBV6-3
TGTGCCAGCAGCTTGACGTGGGACAGGGGAAAAAACATTCAGTACTTC
CASSLTWDRGKNIQYF
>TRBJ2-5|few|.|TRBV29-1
TGCAGCGTTGAAGGGCCGGAGACCCAGTACTTC
CSVEGPETQYF
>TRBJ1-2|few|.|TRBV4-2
TGTGCCAGCAGCACCCGGGACGATGGCTACACCTTC
CASSTRDDGYTF
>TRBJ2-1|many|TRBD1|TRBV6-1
TGTGCCAGCCGGACAGGCCTCTCCTACAATGAGCAGTTCTTC
CASRTGLSYNEQFF
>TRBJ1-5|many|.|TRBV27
TGTGCCAGCAGCCCCTTAGGGGTCACAGGTAATAGCAATCAGCCCCAGCATTTT
CASSPLGVTGNSNQPQHF